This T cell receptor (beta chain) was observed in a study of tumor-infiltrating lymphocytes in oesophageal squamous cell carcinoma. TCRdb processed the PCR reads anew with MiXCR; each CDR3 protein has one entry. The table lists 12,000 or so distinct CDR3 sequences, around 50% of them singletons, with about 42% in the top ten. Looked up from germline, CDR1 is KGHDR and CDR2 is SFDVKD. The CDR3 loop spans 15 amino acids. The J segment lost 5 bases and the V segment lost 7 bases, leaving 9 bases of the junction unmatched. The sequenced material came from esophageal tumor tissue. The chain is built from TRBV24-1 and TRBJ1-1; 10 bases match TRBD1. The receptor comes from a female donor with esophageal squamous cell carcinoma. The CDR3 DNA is TGTGCCACCAGCGCCTCTGACAGGGGGCTGACTGAAGCTTTCTTT. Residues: CATSASDRGLTEAFF.